One sample yielded the 30 T cell receptor beta chains listed below, sequenced in a study of cytomegalovirus exposure and HLA in healthy donors. The PCR had 60 Vbeta and 13 Jbeta primers. Data came from immunoSEQ multiplex PCR; TCRdb stores just in-frame clones and leaves some out. This table has 130,000 to 150,000 clones, roughly 82% appearing once. Sequenced sample: PBMCs. The receptor source for this set is a male donor in good health and CMV-seronegative.

The V gene is TRBV6-1, the J gene TRBJ2-3, with 10 positions matching TRBD2. With V trimmed by 10 bases and J by 0 bases, 7 bases remained unmatched. The CDR3 length is 15 residues. Per germline, CDR1 MNHNS and CDR2 SASEGT. CDR3 DNA: TGTGCCACCGGAAGACTAGCGGGTAGCACAGATACGCAGTATTTT. Amino acids: CATGRLAGSTDTQYF.

The J gene is TRBJ2-1, the V gene TRBV29-1, with D possibly being TRBD2 (5 bases). Per the germline V gene, CDR1 is SQVTM and CDR2 is ANQGSEA. CDR3 size: 15 residues. Trimming cost V 3 bases and J 15 bases, with 27 bases left between them. The CDR3 DNA reads as TGCAGCGTTGAGTTTAGCGAGCGGAGATTATCTAGTCTGTTCTTC. Translating it yields CSVEFSERRLSSLFF.

The J gene is TRBJ1-2, the V gene TRBV7-9; a weak D match, TRBD1 (5 bases). Trimming removed 0 bases from V and 4 bases from J, with 18 bases in between. Germline V gene sequence: CDR1 SEHNR, CDR2 FQNEAQ (reference sequence). The CDR3 contains 17 residues. CDR3 loop: CASSLAIKGADGYGYTF. The CDR3 nucleotides are TGTGCCAGCAGCTTAGCCATCAAAGGGGCGGATGGCTATGGCTACACCTTC.

This sequence joins TRBV15 and TRBJ2-7; TRBD1 agrees at 8 bases. Germline CDR1 and CDR2: LNHNV and YYDKDF (reference sequence). After removal of 7 bases from V and 4 bases from J, the junction contained 6 bases not matched to a gene. The CDR3 has 13 amino acids. The CDR3 coding sequence is TGTGCCACCATGGACAGGGAAGGTTACGAGCAGTACTTC. Amino acids: CATMDREGYEQYF.

V gene TRBV11-2 combines with J gene TRBJ1-1, with unresolved D. The CDR3 loop spans 13 amino acids. Germline V gene lookup returns CDR1 SGHAT and CDR2 FQNNGV. Trimming left V 6 bases short and J 0 bases short, with 8 bases between. CDR3 bases: TGTGCCAGCAGTCCTCTCCTGAACACTGAAGCTTTCTTT. Amino acid sequence: CASSPLLNTEAFF.

The gene calls are TRBV19 and TRBJ1-2; D ambiguous. Germline CDR1 reads LNHDA; CDR2 reads SQIVND (reference sequence). This CDR3 spans 17 amino acids. The V end lost 3 bases, the J end lost 6 bases, and 23 bases lay between the germline ends. In DNA form, the CDR3 reads TGTGCCAGTAGTATTCAGGAGGGCCCCTTTGGAGTGGATGGCTACACCTTC. Encoded protein: CASSIQEGPFGVDGYTF.

The chain joins TRBV7-9 to TRBJ1-4; no definite D call. The CDR3 is made up of 13 amino acids. Deletions cut 0 bases from V and 7 bases from J, with 6 bases between. Germline V gives CDR1 SEHNR, CDR2 FQNEAQ (reference sequence). The CDR3 bases are TGTGCCAGCAGCTTAGCGCTCGGTGAAAAACTGTTTTTT. It yields the protein CASSLALGEKLFF.

The CDR3 sequence: CASSAQGAGERTDTQYF. The DNA of the CDR3 is TGTGCCAGCAGCGCACAGGGTGCGGGAGAGCGTACAGATACGCAGTATTTT. J is TRBJ2-3 and V is TRBV13; D may be TRBD2 (7 bases). From germline, CDR1 is PRHDT and CDR2 FYEKMQ (reference sequence). The germline V and J ends were trimmed by 5 bases and 3 bases, with 21 bases remaining between them. This CDR3 has 17 amino acids. Looking up the rest from reference TRBV13 and TRBJ2-3 gives the full variable domain: AAGVIQSPRHLIKEKRETATLKCYPIPRHDTVYWYQQGPGQDPQFLISFYEKMQSDKGSIPDRFSAQQFSDYHSELNMSSLELGDSALYFCASSAQGAGERTDTQYFGPGTRLTVL.

The chain links TRBV13 to TRBJ1-2; 9 positions agree with TRBD1. The CDR3 is 16 residues long. Trimming took 3 bases from V and 1 from J; bases not matched to a gene: 6. Looked up from germline, CDR1 is PRHDT and CDR2 is FYEKMQ (reference sequence). The CDR3 region is CASSFGTGLGNYGYTF. For the CDR3, the DNA is TGTGCCAGCAGCTTCGGGACAGGGCTCGGTAACTATGGCTACACCTTC.

The J gene is TRBJ2-7, the V gene TRBV6-5; no firm D call. Looked up from germline, CDR1 is MNHEY and CDR2 is SVGAGI. Deletions cut 2 bases from V and 0 bases from J, with 8 bases between. The CDR3 consists of 14 residues. The CDR3 bases are TGTGCCAGCAGTTACGGCAGAGGCTCCTACGAGCAGTACTTC. This translates into CASSYGRGSYEQYF.

The chain recombines TRBV9 with TRBJ2-1; no firm D call. The germline CDR1 and CDR2 sequences are SGDLS and YYNGEE. This CDR3 spans 12 amino acids. The V and J ends lost 2 bases and 9 bases respectively, with 9 bases between them. The DNA for the CDR3 is TGTGCCAGCAGCGTCGGGTTGGGTGAGCAGTTCTTC. Translated, it gives CASSVGLGEQFF. Looking up the rest from reference TRBV9 and TRBJ2-1 gives the full variable domain: DSGVTQTPKHLITATGQRVTLRCSPRSGDLSVYWYQQSLDQGLQFLIQYYNGEERAKGNILERFSAQQFPDLHSELNLSSLELGDSALYFCASSVGLGEQFFGPGTRLTVL.

The chain carries TRBV7-9 and TRBJ1-2; 7 bases align to TRBD1. This CDR3 contains 16 residues. V dropped 0 bases and J dropped 4; count of bases not matched to a gene: 8. The V gene's germline CDR1 is SEHNR and CDR2 FQNEAQ (reference sequence). This CDR3 is CASSLARTGEVYGYTF. CDR3 DNA sequence: TGTGCCAGCAGCTTAGCGAGAACAGGGGAAGTCTATGGCTACACCTTC.

The chain employs TRBV19 and TRBJ1-1; unclear D gene. There are 13 residues in the CDR3. Per the germline V gene, CDR1 is LNHDA and CDR2 is SQIVND (reference sequence). V was cut by 8 bases and J by 6 bases, with 16 bases left in between. In DNA, the CDR3 is TGTGCCAGTCGACCCTACGAGGTCCCTGAAGCTTTCTTT. This sequence encodes CASRPYEVPEAFF.

This chain uses TRBV10-3 with TRBJ2-7; possible D gene TRBD1, 6 bases. V lost 2 bases and J 2 bases, leaving 10 bases between the germline ends. The CDR3 extends over 14 amino acids. From germline, CDR1 is ENHRY and CDR2 SYGVKD. The CDR3 DNA follows: TGTGCCATCAGTGAGACAGGGTTGACCTACGAGCAGTACTTC. Amino acid sequence: CAISETGLTYEQYF.

V gene TRBV10-1 combines with J gene TRBJ2-1, with TRBD2 matching over 10 bases. Germline V gene data show CDR1 as WNHNN and CDR2 as SYGVQD (reference sequence). The CDR3 totals 20 residues. Trimming at V came to 8 bases and at J to 1 base, leaving 20 bases not matched to a gene. The CDR3 region has the DNA TGCGCCAGCTCCCCTTACCGGCTAGCGGGAGTGAATAGGTCCTACAATGAGCAGTTCTTC. This codes for CASSPYRLAGVNRSYNEQFF.

This clone was recorded once. This chain joins TRBV19 and TRBJ1-1; TRBD1 aligns across 7 bases. Trimming at V came to 5 bases and at J to 0 bases, leaving 12 bases not matched to a gene. Germline V gene lookup returns CDR1 LNHDA and CDR2 SQIVND (reference sequence). The CDR3 totals 17 residues. The CDR3: CASSLQGRGGLNTEAFF. CDR3 bases: TGTGCCAGTAGTTTACAGGGGCGGGGGGGGCTGAACACTGAAGCTTTCTTT.

CDR3 region: CASSTWTGGGGEAFF. The CDR3 coding sequence is TGTGCCAGTAGTACTTGGACAGGGGGCGGTGGTGAAGCTTTCTTT. The V gene is TRBV19, the J gene TRBJ1-1; 11 bases fit TRBD1. From germline, CDR1 is LNHDA and CDR2 SQIVND (reference sequence). The CDR3 length is 15 residues. V lost 4 bases to trimming and J lost 7 bases; unmatched junction nucleotides: 8.

Here the CDR3 reads CASSLMGGFFSGANVLTF. The CDR3 nucleotides are TGTGCCAGCAGCTTAATGGGGGGATTCTTCTCTGGGGCCAACGTCCTGACTTTC. The gene calls are TRBV7-8 and TRBJ2-6, with TRBD2 as a possible D gene (6 bases). Per the germline V gene, CDR1 is SGHVS and CDR2 is FQNEAQ. This CDR3 is 18 amino acids long. The germline V and J ends were trimmed by 2 bases and 0 bases, with 14 bases remaining between them.

J is TRBJ2-2 and V is TRBV7-8, with 9 bases matching TRBD2. The CDR3 is made up of 17 amino acids. Unmatched junction bases numbered 12, after V lost 5 bases and J lost 5 bases. Germline CDR1 and CDR2: SGHVS and FQNEAQ. CDR3 residues: CASSPKGGGGATGELFF. The CDR3 DNA reads TGTGCCAGCAGCCCCAAGGGGGGCGGGGGGGCGACCGGGGAGCTGTTTTTT.

This clone was picked up one time. The chain's CDR3 is CASSPKGLAGLKPPTDTQYF. The DNA for the CDR3 is TGTGCCAGCAGTCCGAAGGGACTAGCGGGACTCAAACCCCCCACAGATACGCAGTATTTT. V is TRBV27 and J is TRBJ2-3; TRBD2 matches at 13 bases. Germline CDR1 reads MNHEY; CDR2 reads SMNVEV (reference sequence). The CDR3 is 20 amino acids. V shed 5 bases, J shed 2 bases, and the junction held 16 bases outside the gene matches.

The chain has TRBV5-1 and TRBJ1-1, with a weak D call TRBD1 (6 bases). CDR1 and CDR2 from the germline V gene are SGHRS and YFSETQ. The CDR3 is 14 amino acids. V lost 0 bases and J lost 5, with 11 bases in between. CDR3 residues: CASSLGGGGTEAFF. CDR3 bases: TGCGCCAGCAGCTTGGGGGGAGGGGGGACTGAAGCTTTCTTT.

This clone has only one observation. The CDR3 reads CASSLGDRGLGGNQPQHF. For the CDR3, the DNA is TGTGCCAGCAGTTTGGGGGACAGGGGTCTGGGCGGCAATCAGCCCCAGCATTTT. The chain recombines TRBV28 with TRBJ1-5, with 10 bases lining up with TRBD1. The V gene's germline CDR1 is MDHEN and CDR2 SYDVKM. The CDR3 has 18 residues. After removal of 3 bases from V and 2 bases from J, the junction contained 10 bases not matched to a gene.

The chain couples TRBV5-6 to TRBJ2-3, with D hard to call. Germline CDR1 and CDR2: SGHDT and YYEEEE. The CDR3 runs 14 residues. With 1 base removed from V and 2 bases from J, the gap between germline ends came to 8 bases. CDR3 DNA: TGTGCCAGCAGCTTGCCTGGGCCCACAGATACGCAGTATTTT. Its protein product is CASSLPGPTDTQYF.

CDR3 loop: CASRDRDSYTGELFF. CDR3 in DNA: TGTGCCAGCAGGGACCGGGACAGCTACACCGGGGAGCTGTTTTTT. The V and J genes are TRBV6-5 and TRBJ2-2, with 7 bases matching TRBD1. The CDR3 runs 15 residues. The J segment lost 3 bases and the V segment lost 6 bases, leaving 7 bases of the junction unmatched. Germline values: CDR1 MNHEY, CDR2 SVGAGI.

The chain uses TRBV19 and TRBJ1-1, with D possibly being TRBD1 (6 bases). V gave up 2 bases and J gave up 5 bases, with 18 bases separating them. Germline CDR1 and CDR2: LNHDA and SQIVND (reference sequence). The CDR3 contains 16 residues. This chain's CDR3 is CASSIWPQGGGTEAFF. In DNA form, the CDR3 reads TGTGCCAGTAGTATATGGCCGCAGGGAGGGGGAACTGAAGCTTTCTTT.

The chain couples TRBV10-3 to TRBJ2-7; 8 bases are a match to TRBD2. Trimming removed 5 bases from V and 2 bases from J; junction bases left unmatched: 5. The CDR3 totals 14 residues. Germline loops: CDR1 ENHRY, CDR2 SYGVKD. This CDR3 is CAISTSGDTYEQYF. Here the CDR3 DNA reads TGTGCCATCAGTACTAGCGGAGATACCTACGAGCAGTACTTC.

The V gene is TRBV6-5, the J gene TRBJ2-3; TRBD2 matches 8 bases. The CDR3 consists of 14 residues. The germline gives CDR1 MNHEY, CDR2 SVGAGI. Trimming took 7 bases from V and 0 from J; bases not matched to a gene: 3. The CDR3 protein is CASTPSGSTDTQYF. CDR3 sequence (DNA): TGTGCCAGCACCCCTAGCGGGAGCACAGATACGCAGTATTTT.

The rearrangement links TRBV30 to TRBJ1-5; D uncertain. Germline V CDR1 and CDR2: GTSNPN, SVGIG (reference sequence). Trimming took off 0 bases at V and 0 bases at J, with 6 bases between the two ends. The CDR3 runs to 14 residues. CDR3 nucleotides: TGTGCCTGGAGTGTCGGGATTAGCAATCAGCCCCAGCATTTT. This encodes CAWSVGISNQPQHF.

The chain recombines TRBV19 with TRBJ1-2; D not resolved. This CDR3 has 12 residues. Per germline, CDR1 LNHDA and CDR2 SQIVND (reference sequence). Trimming took off 7 bases at V and 2 bases at J, with 8 bases between the two ends. The CDR3 protein is CASKERNYGYTF. CDR3 coding DNA: TGTGCCAGTAAAGAGCGGAACTATGGCTACACCTTC. Variable domain in full (rest from reference TRBV19 and TRBJ1-2): DGGITQSPKYLFRKEGQNVTLSCEQNLNHDAMYWYRQDPGQGLRLIYYSQIVNDFQKGDIAEGYSVSREKKESFPLTVTSAQKNPTAFYLCASKERNYGYTFGSGTRLTVV.

A few counts support this clone. The chain employs TRBV5-6 and TRBJ2-1; TRBD2 matches at 7 bases. The germline CDR1 and CDR2 sequences are SGHDT and YYEEEE. This CDR3 has 14 amino acids. With 1 base clipped from V and 8 bases from J, the junction kept 6 bases outside the gene matches. CDR3 nucleotides: TGTGCCAGCAGCTTGACTAGCGTGGGGGATGAGCAGTTCTTC. It encodes CASSLTSVGDEQFF.